This TCR beta chain appears in the sequencing data of a study of T cell clonality in common variable immunodeficiency. Note on this clone: The target antigen is unknown. Coverage ceases 3 residues before the CDR3 finishes, and the germline J gene fills in the end.

Clones were sequenced by immunoSEQ multiplex PCR, and TCRdb holds only the in-frame ones, with some missing. Recorded here are around 3,100 clones, none singletons. Both groups were predominantly of Caucasian heritage. General study points: T cell subpopulation sequencing would be needed to explain CVID clonality. In common variable immunodeficiency, TCR beta chains reportedly carried fewer deletions and N-nucleotide insertions. Compared with controls, CVID subjects had fewer shared TCRbeta clones.

This CDR3 spans 12 amino acids. Trimming shortened V by 5 bases and J by 2 bases, and 6 bases separated the two germline ends. Germline CDR1 LNHDA, CDR2 SQIVND (reference sequence). The gene calls are TRBV19 and TRBJ1-1; D is uncertain. This clonotype was obtained from a human donor with common variable immunodeficiency. Material: peripheral blood mononuclear cells. The chain's CDR3 is CASSLSNTEAFF. Partial CDR3 DNA: TGTGCCAGTAGTTTGTCAAACACTGAA.